This T cell receptor beta chain was sequenced in a study of cytomegalovirus exposure and HLA in healthy donors. The PCR had 60 Vbeta and 13 Jbeta primers. TCRdb's copy holds only in-frame clones and misses some; the assay was immunoSEQ multiplex PCR. The data hold some 180,000 clones, with about three quarters observed a single time. The CDR3 loop spans 16 amino acids. CDR1 and CDR2 from the germline V gene are LNHDA and SQIVND (reference sequence). The V and J ends lost 1 base and 5 bases, in that order; junction bases with no gene match: 3. The sequenced material came from PBMCs. The rearrangement links TRBV19 to TRBJ2-1, with 12 nucleotides matching TRBD2. The receptor's source is a woman between 55 and 75 years old in good health and CMV-seropositive. The DNA of the CDR3 is TGTGCCAGTAGTATAGTAGGGACTAGCGGGCACAATGAGCAGTTCTTC. Its protein product is CASSIVGTSGHNEQFF.